This entry lists 29 T cell receptor beta chains sequenced from one sample in a study of metastatic and nonmetastatic thyroid tumors. TCRdb re-analyzed the PCR reads using MiXCR. The sample carries about 64,000 clones, roughly 4% recorded once. Until they underwent thyroid surgery, no patient had received any treatment. Sequencing was carried out using blood. These receptors originate from a female donor with papillary thyroid cancer or a benign thyroid nodule (not recorded which). Some clones in this sample may be carry-over from other donors' samples.

In the case of this clone: The junction departs from the called germline gene at one end, perhaps through a read error. The rearrangement joins TRBV28 to TRBJ1-1, with D maybe TRBD1 (5 bases). The CDR3 spans 15 residues. CDR1 is MDHEN, CDR2 SYDVKM, per germline. The CDR3 region is CARSSRAPPNTQAFF. CDR3 sequence (DNA): TGTGCCAGAAGTTCCAGGGCACCTCCGAACACTCAAGCTTTCTTT. Full variable domain (missing parts from reference TRBV28 and TRBJ1-1): DVKVTQSSRYLVKRTGEKVFLECVQDMDHENMFWYRQDPGLGLRLIYFSYDVKMKEKGDIPEGYSVSREKKERFSLILESASTNQTSMYLCARSSRAPPNTQAFFGQGTRLTVV.

This clone was counted between two and nine times. The V call is TRBV6-1, the J call TRBJ1-1; no definite D call. This CDR3 has 14 residues. V gave up 8 bases and J gave up 4 bases, with 17 bases separating them. From germline, CDR1 is MNHNS and CDR2 SASEGT. CDR3 loop: CASGDGTTSTEAFF. DNA of the CDR3: TGTGCCAGCGGCGATGGAACAACCTCCACTGAAGCTTTCTTT.

Regarding this clone: The germline gene is not matched at one end of the junction; a read error may be the cause. The CDR3 sequence: CASSTRGDTQYF. Here the CDR3 DNA reads TGTGCCAGTAGTACCAGGGGAGATACGCAGTATTTC. The chain recombines TRBV19 with TRBJ2-3; tentative D call: TRBD1 (6 bases). CDR1 and CDR2 (germline): LNHDA, SQIVND (reference sequence). This CDR3 region has 12 residues.

This clone occurred many times. This chain joins TRBV7-2 and TRBJ2-5; 9 bases fit TRBD1. Trimming at V came to 10 bases and at J to 2 bases, leaving 11 bases not matched to a gene. CDR3 length equals 15 residues. CDR1 is SGHTA, CDR2 FQGNSA, per germline. This CDR3 reads CATTAGTGRQETQYF. DNA for the CDR3: TGTGCCACTACGGCAGGGACAGGGCGACAAGAGACCCAGTACTTC.

The V call is TRBV7-2, the J call TRBJ2-3, with 10 bases matching TRBD2. This CDR3 has 12 residues. J lost 8 bases, V lost 10 bases, and 6 bases had no gene match. Looked up from germline, CDR1 is SGHTA and CDR2 is FQGNSA. The CDR3 DNA reads TGTGCCATCACCCGGACTAGCGGTACGCAGTATTTT. This gives the protein CAITRTSGTQYF.

This clone was seen ten or more times. This chain uses TRBV5-1 with TRBJ1-1, with D perhaps TRBD1 (5 bases). The CDR3 is 13 amino acids. Germline-derived CDR1 and CDR2 are SGHRS and YFSETQ. Trimming shortened V by 3 bases and J by 4 bases, and 10 bases separated the two germline ends. The CDR3 loop is CASSWEGTTEAFF. The CDR3 region has the DNA TGCGCCAGCAGCTGGGAGGGGACCACTGAAGCTTTCTTT.

A note on this clone: At one end, the junction sequence differs from germline, possibly due to a read error. The chain combines TRBV6-9 with TRBJ2-7; no reliable D call. The length of the CDR3 is 13 residues. Per the germline V gene, CDR1 is MNHGY and CDR2 is SVAAGI. The CDR3 DNA reads TGCGCCAGCAGTCTAGACCTCGGCTACGAGCAGTACTTC. Protein: CASSLDLGYEQYF.

This clone was detected ten times or more. This chain connects TRBV7-2 to TRBJ1-1; the match to TRBD1 covers 9 bases. The CDR3 sequence is 14 residues long. Germline V gene lookup returns CDR1 SGHTA and CDR2 FQGNSA. With 7 bases clipped from V and 3 bases from J, the junction kept 6 bases outside the gene matches. This chain's CDR3 is CASNTGGGYTEAFF. CDR3 sequence (DNA): TGTGCCAGCAACACAGGGGGCGGGTACACTGAAGCTTTCTTT.

The rearrangement uses TRBV11-3 and TRBJ2-2; 7 positions agree with TRBD1. Germline loops: CDR1 SGHNT, CDR2 YENEEA. V lost 3 bases and J lost 7; bases outside the gene matches: 8. The CDR3 totals 15 residues. The chain's CDR3 is CASSFPHRGLGELFF. The DNA of the CDR3 is TGTGCCAGCAGCTTCCCCCACAGGGGTCTCGGGGAGCTGTTTTTT. Full variable domain (remainder filled in from reference TRBV11-3 and TRBJ2-2): EAGVVQSPRYKIIEKKQPVAFWCNPISGHNTLYWYLQNLGQGPELLIRYENEEAVDDSQLPKDRFSAERLKGVDSTLKIQPAELGDSAVYLCASSFPHRGLGELFFGEGSRLTVL.

This clone has ten or more counts. The chain combines TRBV19 with TRBJ1-1, with D possibly being TRBD1 (5 bases). CDR3 length: 13 residues. Germline loops: CDR1 LNHDA, CDR2 SQIVND (reference sequence). Trimming took 6 bases from V and 2 from J, leaving 10 bases between them. This CDR3 reads CASRHGTNTEAFF. As DNA, the CDR3 is TGTGCCAGTAGGCATGGGACCAACACTGAAGCTTTCTTT.

The CDR3 nucleotides are TGTGCCTGGAGTGTGGCTCTAGCGGGAGGGCCGACAGATACGCAGTATTTT. Amino acids: CAWSVALAGGPTDTQYF. The chain links TRBV30 to TRBJ2-3; TRBD2 matches 12 bases. In germline, CDR1 is GTSNPN, CDR2 SVGIG (reference sequence). The CDR3 spans 17 residues. V was pared by 0 bases and J by 3 bases, with 7 bases of the junction left unmatched.

This clone was detected many times. The V and J genes are TRBV5-4 and TRBJ2-2, with TRBD1 matching over 9 bases. The J segment lost 4 bases and the V segment lost 4 bases, leaving 8 bases of the junction unmatched. CDR1 is SGHNT, CDR2 YYREEE, per germline (reference sequence). CDR3 length: 16 residues. Written as DNA, the CDR3 is TGTGCCAGCAGCCCGGAGACAGGGGGGTCCACCGGGGAGCTGTTTTTT. Its protein is CASSPETGGSTGELFF. Full variable domain (remainder filled in from reference TRBV5-4 and TRBJ2-2): ETGVTQSPTHLIKTRGQQVTLRCSSQSGHNTVSWYQQALGQGPQFIFQYYREEENGRGNFPPRFSGLQFPNYSSELNVNALELDDSALYLCASSPETGGSTGELFFGEGSRLTVL.

This clone was seen at least ten times. Other DNA variants within this sample encode the same CDR3. The rearrangement uses TRBV6-1 and TRBJ2-7; TRBD2 might be the D (6 bases). V was pared by 8 bases and J by 5 bases, with 22 bases between. The length of the CDR3 is 15 residues. Germline-derived CDR1 and CDR2 are MNHNS and SASEGT. The CDR3, as DNA: TGTGCCAGCGAGGAGGGCGGCAAGGACACCGACGAGCAGTACTTC. It yields the protein CASEEGGKDTDEQYF.

Concerning this clone itself: Different DNA sequences within this sample yield the same CDR3. J is TRBJ1-3 and V is TRBV3-1, with 7 nucleotides matching TRBD1. The length of the CDR3 is 14 residues. Per germline, CDR1 LGHDT and CDR2 YNNKEL (reference sequence). The CDR3 loop reads CASSSTGYGNTIYF. The CDR3 DNA follows: TGTGCGAGTAGTTCGACAGGGTACGGAAACACCATATATTTT.

Points on this clone: This sequence may be a read error, since a much larger clone differs from it by one base. V usage is TRBV20-1 and J usage is TRBJ2-3; D unresolved. This CDR3 contains 12 residues. Germline lookup yields CDR1 DFQATT and CDR2 SNEGSKA (reference sequence). V lost 0 bases and J lost 7, with 8 bases in between. Here the CDR3 DNA reads TGCAGTGCTAGAGATGGGCCTAATACGCAGTATTTT. Its protein is CSARDGPNTQYF.

This clone has at least ten counts. CDR3 DNA sequence: TGTGCCAGCAACCCAACTTTCGGCTCGTCCCGATACGCGAACACCGGGGAGCTGTTTTTT. Residues: CASNPTFGSSRYANTGELFF. The chain employs TRBV11-2 and TRBJ2-2; no definite D call. Germline V gives CDR1 SGHAT, CDR2 FQNNGV. V was clipped by 7 bases and J by 0 bases, with 27 bases between them. The CDR3 spans 20 residues.

This clone has a count of ten or more. The chain joins TRBV6-1 to TRBJ1-4, with D maybe TRBD1 (6 bases). V shed 5 bases and J shed 5 bases, with 15 bases lying between them. The CDR3 consists of 15 residues. Germline lookup yields CDR1 MNHNS and CDR2 SASEGT. The CDR3 region has the DNA TGTGCCAGCAGTTCAAGGGGGGCGGGGAATGAAAAACTGTTTTTT. Protein product: CASSSRGAGNEKLFF.

The table lists this clone with many counts. The chain has TRBV19 and TRBJ1-3; a possible D gene is TRBD1 (5 bases). This CDR3 is built from 16 residues. Germline V gene lookup returns CDR1 LNHDA and CDR2 SQIVND (reference sequence). With 1 base removed from V and 0 bases from J, the gap between germline ends came to 10 bases. CDR3 region: CASSIGPGISGNTIYF. In nucleotides, the CDR3 is TGTGCCAGTAGTATAGGGCCAGGGATCTCTGGAAACACCATATATTTT. Using reference TRBV19 and TRBJ1-3 for the parts outside the CDR3, the full variable domain is DGGITQSPKYLFRKEGQNVTLSCEQNLNHDAMYWYRQDPGQGLRLIYYSQIVNDFQKGDIAEGYSVSREKKESFPLTVTSAQKNPTAFYLCASSIGPGISGNTIYFGEGSWLTVV.

This clone has just a few counts. This may be a read error, as it is one base from a much larger clone. The gene calls are TRBV15 and TRBJ1-5, with D possibly matching TRBD1 (6 bases). The CDR3 is 15 amino acids. Germline-derived CDR1 and CDR2 are LNHNV and YYDKDF (reference sequence). Here the CDR3 reads CATSRFPGGNHPQHF. As DNA, the CDR3 is TGTGCCACCAGCAGATTCCCTGGGGGCAATCATCCCCAGCATTTT.

At least ten counts were recorded for this clone. The chain joins TRBV19 to TRBJ2-1, with TRBD2 matching over 8 bases. The germline V gene has CDR1 LNHDA and CDR2 SQIVND (reference sequence). This CDR3 has 14 amino acids. The V and J ends lost 6 bases and 6 bases, in that order; junction bases with no gene match: 7. The CDR3 loop reads CASRPSGSGNEQFF. The CDR3, as DNA: TGTGCCAGTAGACCCAGCGGGAGTGGCAATGAGCAGTTCTTC.

In its sample, this clone was seen a few times. In DNA, the CDR3 is TGTGCCAGCAGACTCTACAATGAGCAGTTCTTC. This translates into CASRLYNEQFF. This chain links TRBV12-3 or TRBV12-4 with TRBJ2-1, with D hard to call. The CDR3 is 11 residues long. V gave up 6 bases and J gave up 3 bases, with 3 bases separating them.

The chain uses TRBV20-1 and TRBJ2-1; 13 positions agree with TRBD2. The CDR3 has 16 residues. Germline-derived CDR1 and CDR2 are DFQATT and SNEGSKA (reference sequence). V lost 5 bases, J lost 6 bases, and 10 bases stayed unmatched. The CDR3 coding sequence is TGCAGTGCTTATACAACTAGCGGGAGGGCCTTCAATGAGCAGTTCTTC. Its protein is CSAYTTSGRAFNEQFF.

This clone was recorded at least ten times. The same CDR3 is also encoded by other DNA sequences in this sample. The chain links TRBV18 to TRBJ2-5; TRBD1 matches 7 bases. V shed 3 bases and J 4 bases; nucleotides not matched to a gene: 5. In germline, CDR1 is KGHSH, CDR2 LQKENI. The CDR3 consists of 14 residues. CDR3 DNA sequence: TGTGCCAGCTCACCCGGGACAGTCCGAGAGACCCAGTACTTC. Translating it yields CASSPGTVRETQYF.

In regard to this clone: The sample holds other DNA sequences that translate to the same CDR3. V and J are TRBV5-6 and TRBJ1-4, with 8 bases fitting TRBD1. The CDR3 is made up of 16 amino acids. V shed 5 bases, J shed 4 bases, and the junction held 10 bases outside the gene matches. Germline CDR1 reads SGHDT; CDR2 reads YYEEEE. CDR3 in amino acids: CASSPVGDRGNEKLFF. The CDR3 region has the DNA TGTGCCAGCAGTCCCGTGGGCGACAGGGGTAATGAAAAACTGTTTTTT.

This clone was counted at least ten times. Other nucleotide sequences from this sample produce the same CDR3. V is TRBV5-1 and J is TRBJ2-3, with 8 bases matching TRBD2. The ends lost 1 base at V and 3 bases at J; junction bases unmatched: 10. Germline V gene lookup returns CDR1 SGHRS and CDR2 YFSETQ. The CDR3 sequence is 17 residues long. CDR3 protein: CASSLLASGSITDTQYF. CDR3 sequence (DNA): TGCGCCAGCAGCTTGCTGGCCAGCGGGAGTATAACAGATACGCAGTATTTT.

Worth noting for this clone: The conserved phenylalanine or tryptophan normally closing the CDR3 is absent here, so this likely arose from a read error. The chain has TRBV9 and TRBJ2-5; tentatively, D is TRBD2 (6 bases). Germline V lookup: CDR1 SGDLS, CDR2 YYNGEE. This CDR3 comprises 14 residues. The V and J ends lost 2 bases and 7 bases respectively, with 15 bases between them. The CDR3 is CASSVEGGLGTQYS. The CDR3 nucleotides are TGTGCCAGCAGCGTGGAAGGAGGGCTGGGGACCCAGTACTCC.

This clone was picked up a small number of times. This may arise from a read error, as a much more abundant clone is one base away. This sequence joins TRBV28 and TRBJ2-4, with TRBD1 identical over 9 bases. Per germline, CDR1 MDHEN and CDR2 SYDVKM. The CDR3 extends over 15 amino acids. Unmatched junction bases numbered 8, after V lost 5 bases and J lost 6 bases. CDR3 bases: TGTGCCAGCAGTCCCTGGGACAGGGAGACAAACATTCAGTACTTC. Translating it yields CASSPWDRETNIQYF.

Remarks on this clone: A much larger clone is a single base away; this may be a read error. The identical CDR3 is also encoded by other nucleotide sequences in the sample. The V and J genes are TRBV19 and TRBJ1-6, with 9 bases fitting TRBD1. This CDR3 spans 15 amino acids. V lost 5 bases and J lost 11; bases outside the gene matches: 10. CDR1 is LNHDA and CDR2 is SQIVND in the germline V gene (reference sequence). CDR3 DNA: TGTGCCAGTAGTGTCAAACAGGGGGCCGATACACCCCTCCACTTT. Its translation is CASSVKQGADTPLHF.

This clone was observed a handful of times. Being one base from a much bigger clone, this may be a read error. The CDR3 here is CSAILAIKDTQYF. CDR3 in DNA: TGCAGTGCGATACTAGCGATAAAAGATACCCAGTACTTC. The chain uses TRBV20-1 and TRBJ2-5; TRBD2 matches at 7 bases. CDR1 and CDR2 (germline): DFQATT, SNEGSKA (reference sequence). This CDR3 spans 13 amino acids.